This TCR beta chain was found in a study of blood T cells in healthy people across ages. Germline lookup yields CDR1 MNHNY and CDR2 SVGAGI (reference sequence). The CDR3 contains 15 residues. This clonotype has just one count. One end of the junction is discordant with germline, which a read error may explain. Primers used in a second PCR of roughly 6 to 12 cycles were a sample-barcoded 5' primer and a J-beta primer mix. TCRdb used MiXCR to reprocess the 5' RACE reads, holding one entry per CDR3 protein. The data show 1.5 million to 2 million distinct CDR3 sequences, with around 36% seen just once and around 10% held by the top ten.

The chain carries TRBV6-6 and TRBJ2-2, with a tentative D call TRBD1 (6 bases). Material: blood. This TCR came from a woman aged 25-40 years in good health. CDR3 bases: TGTGCCAGCAGTTACGGGCGACAGGATGACGGGGAGCGGTTTTTT. Encoded protein: CASSYGRQDDGERFF.